This record concerns one TCR beta chain sequence. What it recognizes is unknown. This sample is drawn from a study of T cells expressing NK-cell markers. Overall study: There were seven HCMV-seropositive donors and one seronegative donor among the eight sequenced. Regarding the study as a whole: Dominant NKG2C+ clonotype frequencies of 1.0-7.0% of CD8+ T cells were measured in a handful of donors.

The germline V gene has CDR1 SGHNT and CDR2 YYREEE (reference sequence). This CDR3 spans 12 amino acids. TCRdb re-called the 5' RACE reads and catalogs CDR3 proteins one per entry, DNA excluded. The repertoire table contains roughly 380,000 distinct CDR3 sequences. V gene TRBV5-4 combines with J gene TRBJ2-1. Sequencing was performed on blood T cells: a sorted CD56 or NKG2C T cell subset, CD4+ or CD8+ T cells, or bulk PBMC T cells (not recorded which). The receptor comes from a man aged 18 to 69 in good health. CDR3 region: CASSLPRNEQFF.